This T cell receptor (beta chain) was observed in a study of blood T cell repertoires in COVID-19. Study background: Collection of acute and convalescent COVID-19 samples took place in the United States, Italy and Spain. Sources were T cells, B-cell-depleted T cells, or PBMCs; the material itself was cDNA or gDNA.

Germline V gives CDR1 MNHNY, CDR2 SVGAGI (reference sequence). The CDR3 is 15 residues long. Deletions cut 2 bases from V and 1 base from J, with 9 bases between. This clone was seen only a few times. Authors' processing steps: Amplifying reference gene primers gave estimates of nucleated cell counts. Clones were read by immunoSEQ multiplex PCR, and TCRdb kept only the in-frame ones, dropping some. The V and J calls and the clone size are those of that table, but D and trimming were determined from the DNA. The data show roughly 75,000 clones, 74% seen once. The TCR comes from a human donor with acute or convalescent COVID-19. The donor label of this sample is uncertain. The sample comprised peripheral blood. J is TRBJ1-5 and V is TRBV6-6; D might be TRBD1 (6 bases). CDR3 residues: CASSYDGQSNQPQHF. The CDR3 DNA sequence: TGTGCCAGCAGTTACGACGGACAGAGCAATCAGCCCCAGCATTTT.